This T cell receptor beta chain derives from a study of blood T cells in healthy people across ages. The V end was cut by 6 bases, the J end by 0 bases, with 14 bases between. This CDR3 spans 15 amino acids. Germline CDR1 MNHEY, CDR2 SVGEGT. Through a sample-barcoded 5' primer and a J-beta primer mix, a second PCR was run for about 7 to 12 cycles. One entry per CDR3 protein results from TCRdb running MiXCR on the 5' RACE reads. This table holds over 600,000 distinct CDR3 sequences, around two fifths found once. Worth noting for this clonotype: A much larger clone differs by one base, so this may be a read error.

The clonotype originates from an elderly man in good health. The chain has TRBV6-2 or TRBV6-3 and TRBJ1-2, with D possibly being TRBD1 (5 bases). The sequenced sample consisted of blood. The CDR3 protein is CASRIPSTANYGYTF. In DNA form, the CDR3 reads TGTGCCAGCAGGATCCCTTCGACAGCTAACTATGGCTACACCTTC.